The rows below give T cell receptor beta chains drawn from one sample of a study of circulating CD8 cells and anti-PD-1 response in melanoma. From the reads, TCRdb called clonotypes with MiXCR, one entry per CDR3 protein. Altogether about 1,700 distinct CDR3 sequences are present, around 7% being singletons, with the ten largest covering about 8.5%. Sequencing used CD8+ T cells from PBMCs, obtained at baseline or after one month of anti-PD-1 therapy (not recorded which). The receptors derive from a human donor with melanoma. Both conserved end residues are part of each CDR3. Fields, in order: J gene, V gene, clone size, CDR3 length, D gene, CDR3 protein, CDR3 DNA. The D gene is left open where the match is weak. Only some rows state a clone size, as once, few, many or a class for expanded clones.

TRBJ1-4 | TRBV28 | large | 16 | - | CASSSGTLATNEKLFF | TGTGCCAGCAGTTCGGGGACCCTTGCAACTAATGAAAAACTGTTTTTT
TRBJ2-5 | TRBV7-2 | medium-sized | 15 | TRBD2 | CASSPRLAGDETQYF | TGTGCCAGCAGCCCCCGCCTAGCGGGAGATGAGACCCAGTACTTC
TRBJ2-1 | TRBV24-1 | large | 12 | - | CATSLTDNEQFF | TGTGCCACCAGTCTTACCGACAATGAGCAGTTCTTC
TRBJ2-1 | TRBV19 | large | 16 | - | CASSTTGTVIYNEQFF | TGTGCCAGTAGTACCACCGGTACAGTTATTTACAATGAGCAGTTCTTC
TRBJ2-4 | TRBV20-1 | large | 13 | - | CSAGGLAKNIQYF | TGCAGTGCTGGGGGACTAGCCAAAAACATTCAGTACTTC
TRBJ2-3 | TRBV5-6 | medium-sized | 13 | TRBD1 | CASSYDRVDTQYF | TGTGCCAGCAGCTACGACAGGGTAGATACGCAGTATTTT
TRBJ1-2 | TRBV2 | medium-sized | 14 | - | CASSEVSGYYGYTF | TGTGCCAGCAGTGAAGTGTCGGGTTACTATGGCTACACCTTC
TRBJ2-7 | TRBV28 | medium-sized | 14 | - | CASSPPGTSYEQYF | TGTGCCAGCAGTCCCCCCGGGACCAGCTACGAGCAGTACTTC
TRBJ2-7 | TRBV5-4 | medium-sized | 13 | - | CASSFKPVYEQYF | TGTGCCAGCAGCTTCAAACCGGTCTACGAGCAGTACTTC
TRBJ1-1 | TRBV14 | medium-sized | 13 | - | CASSQGMNTEAFF | TGTGCCAGCAGCCAGGGTATGAACACTGAAGCTTTCTTT
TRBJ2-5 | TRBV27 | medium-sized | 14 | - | CASSLVGGEETQYF | TGTGCCAGCAGTTTGGTCGGGGGAGAGGAGACCCAGTACTTC
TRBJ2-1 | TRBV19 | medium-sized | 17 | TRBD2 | CASSIDLAGGLYNEQFF | TGTGCCAGTAGTATAGACCTAGCGGGAGGTCTCTACAATGAGCAGTTCTTC
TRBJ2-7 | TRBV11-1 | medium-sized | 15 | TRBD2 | CASSLGLAGGYEQYF | TGTGCCAGCAGCTTAGGCTTAGCGGGGGGATACGAGCAGTACTTC
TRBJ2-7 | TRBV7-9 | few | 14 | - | CASSLTDSSYEQYF | TGTGCCAGCAGCTTAACAGACAGCTCCTACGAGCAGTACTTC
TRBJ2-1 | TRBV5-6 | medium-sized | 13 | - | CASSLSVVGEQFF | TGTGCCAGCAGCTTGAGCGTCGTTGGTGAGCAGTTCTTC
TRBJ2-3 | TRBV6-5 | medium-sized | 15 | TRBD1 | CASSPQTGGLGTQYF | TGTGCCAGCAGCCCTCAGACAGGGGGTCTCGGGACGCAGTATTTT
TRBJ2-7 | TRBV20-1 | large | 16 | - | CSARDLGQGNPYEQYF | TGCAGTGCTAGAGATCTAGGGCAGGGCAACCCCTACGAGCAGTACTTC
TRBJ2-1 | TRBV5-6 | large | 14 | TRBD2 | CASSPGLAGNEQFF | TGTGCCAGCAGCCCGGGACTAGCTGGTAATGAGCAGTTCTTC
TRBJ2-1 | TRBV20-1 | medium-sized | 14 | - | CSAHTDSSYNEQFF | TGCAGTGCACACACCGACAGCTCCTACAATGAGCAGTTCTTC
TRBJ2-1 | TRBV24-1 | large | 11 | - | CATGARGEQFF | TGTGCCACCGGGGCCCGGGGTGAGCAGTTCTTC
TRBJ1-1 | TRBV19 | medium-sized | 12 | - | CASNSASTEAFF | TGTGCCAGTAACAGTGCGAGCACTGAAGCTTTCTTT
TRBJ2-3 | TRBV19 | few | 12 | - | CASSSGTDTQYF | TGTGCCAGTAGTTCAGGCACAGATACGCAGTATTTT
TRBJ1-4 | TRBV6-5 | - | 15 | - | CASSYHMGAYEKLFF | TGTGCCAGCAGTTATCATATGGGGGCGTATGAAAAACTGTTTTTT
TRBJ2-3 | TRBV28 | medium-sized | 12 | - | CASSPGEDTQYF | TGTGCCAGCAGTCCAGGGGAAGATACGCAGTATTTT
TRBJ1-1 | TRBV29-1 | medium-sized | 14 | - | CSVETGGGNTEAFF | TGCAGCGTTGAAACGGGGGGTGGGAACACTGAAGCTTTCTTT
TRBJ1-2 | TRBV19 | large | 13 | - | CASSVDVEYGYTF | TGTGCCAGTAGTGTAGACGTGGAATATGGCTACACCTTC
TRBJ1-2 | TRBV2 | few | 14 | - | CASSLDSSIEGYTF | TGTGCCAGCAGTTTAGACAGCTCGATTGAGGGCTACACCTTC
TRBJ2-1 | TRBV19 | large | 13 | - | CASSILLVNEQFF | TGTGCCAGTAGTATACTTCTAGTCAATGAGCAGTTCTTC
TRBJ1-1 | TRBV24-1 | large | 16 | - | CATSDSSGGGYTEAFF | TGTGCCACCAGTGACAGTTCCGGGGGGGGTTACACTGAAGCTTTCTTT
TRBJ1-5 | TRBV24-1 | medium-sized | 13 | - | CATSVGTDQPQHF | TGTGCCACCAGTGTAGGGACGGATCAGCCCCAGCATTTT
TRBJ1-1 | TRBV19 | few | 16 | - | CASIMDRLGKNTEAFF | TGTGCCAGTATTATGGACAGATTGGGGAAGAACACTGAAGCTTTCTTT
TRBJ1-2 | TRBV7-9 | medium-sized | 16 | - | CASSFATGTASIGYTF | TGTGCCAGCAGCTTCGCCACCGGGACGGCCAGTATAGGCTACACCTTC